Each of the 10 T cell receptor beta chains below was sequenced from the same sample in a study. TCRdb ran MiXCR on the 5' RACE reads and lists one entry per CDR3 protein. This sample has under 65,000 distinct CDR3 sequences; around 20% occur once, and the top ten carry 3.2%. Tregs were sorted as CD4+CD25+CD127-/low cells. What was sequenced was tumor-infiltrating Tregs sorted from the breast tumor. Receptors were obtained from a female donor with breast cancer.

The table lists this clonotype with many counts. CDR3 coding DNA: TGCGCCAGCAGCGACGGACTAGCAGGAATCGGCTACGAGCAGTACTTC. Protein sequence: CASSDGLAGIGYEQYF. The chain has TRBV10-2 and TRBJ2-7; TRBD2 matches 8 bases. This CDR3 contains 16 residues. V trimming: 6 bases; J trimming: 3 bases; junction bases outside the gene matches: 13. The V gene's germline CDR1 is WSHSY and CDR2 SAAADI.

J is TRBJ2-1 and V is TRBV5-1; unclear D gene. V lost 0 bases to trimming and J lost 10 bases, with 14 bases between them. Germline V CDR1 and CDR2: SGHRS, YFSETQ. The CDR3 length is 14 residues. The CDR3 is CASSLGLGPLEQFF. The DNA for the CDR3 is TGCGCCAGCAGCTTGGGACTGGGCCCACTGGAGCAGTTCTTC.

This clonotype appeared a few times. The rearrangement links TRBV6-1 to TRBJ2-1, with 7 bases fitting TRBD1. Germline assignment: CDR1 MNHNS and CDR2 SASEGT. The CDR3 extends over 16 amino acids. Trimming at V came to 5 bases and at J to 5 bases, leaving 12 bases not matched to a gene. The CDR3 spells CASSLDRAHLDNEQFF. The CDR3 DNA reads TGTGCCAGCAGTCTTGACAGGGCGCACCTTGACAATGAGCAGTTCTTC.

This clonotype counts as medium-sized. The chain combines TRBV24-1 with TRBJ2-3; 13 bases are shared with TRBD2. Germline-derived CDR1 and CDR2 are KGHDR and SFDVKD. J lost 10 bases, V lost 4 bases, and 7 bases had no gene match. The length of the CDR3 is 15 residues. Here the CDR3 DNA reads TGTGCCACCAGTGACCCGGGACTAGCGGGATTCGCGCAGTATTTT. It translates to CATSDPGLAGFAQYF.

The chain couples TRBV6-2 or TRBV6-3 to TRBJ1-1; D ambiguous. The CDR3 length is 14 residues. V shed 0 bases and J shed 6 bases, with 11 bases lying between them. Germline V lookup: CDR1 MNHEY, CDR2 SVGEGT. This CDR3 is CASSYSGDLSEAFF. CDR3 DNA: TGTGCCAGCAGTTACTCCGGGGATTTGTCTGAAGCTTTCTTT.

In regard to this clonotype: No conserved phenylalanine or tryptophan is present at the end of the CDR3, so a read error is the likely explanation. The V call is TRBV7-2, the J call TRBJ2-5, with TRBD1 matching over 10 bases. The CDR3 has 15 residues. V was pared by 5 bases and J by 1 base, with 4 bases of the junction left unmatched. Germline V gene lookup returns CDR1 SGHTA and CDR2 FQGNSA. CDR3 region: CASSKGQGIQETQYY. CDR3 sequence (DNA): TGTGCCAGCAGCAAGGGACAGGGGATCCAAGAGACCCAGTACTAC.

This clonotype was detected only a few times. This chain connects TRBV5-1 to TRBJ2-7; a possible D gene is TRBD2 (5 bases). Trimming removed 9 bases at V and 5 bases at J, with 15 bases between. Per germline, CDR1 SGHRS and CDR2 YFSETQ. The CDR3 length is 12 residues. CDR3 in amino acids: CANSALGDEQYF. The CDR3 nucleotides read TGCGCCAACAGTGCCCTCGGGGACGAGCAGTACTTC.

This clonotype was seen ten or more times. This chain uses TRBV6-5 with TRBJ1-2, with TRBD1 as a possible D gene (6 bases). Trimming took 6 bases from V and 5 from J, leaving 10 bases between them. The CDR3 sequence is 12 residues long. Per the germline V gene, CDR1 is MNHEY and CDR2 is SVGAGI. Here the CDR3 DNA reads TGTGCCAGCAGGGACAGCCTTTATGGCTACACCTTC. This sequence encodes CASRDSLYGYTF.

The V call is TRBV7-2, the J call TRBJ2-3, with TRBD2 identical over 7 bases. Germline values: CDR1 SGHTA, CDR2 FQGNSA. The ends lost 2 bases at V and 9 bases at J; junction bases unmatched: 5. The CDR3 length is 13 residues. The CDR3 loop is CASSLSASGTQYF. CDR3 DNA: TGTGCCAGCAGCTTATCGGCTAGCGGCACGCAGTATTTT.

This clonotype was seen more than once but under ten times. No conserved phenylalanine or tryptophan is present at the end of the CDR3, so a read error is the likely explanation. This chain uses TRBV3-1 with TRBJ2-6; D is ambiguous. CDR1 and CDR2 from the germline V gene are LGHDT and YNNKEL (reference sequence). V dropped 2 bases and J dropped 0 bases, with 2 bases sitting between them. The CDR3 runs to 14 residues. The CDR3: CASSQNSGANVLTS. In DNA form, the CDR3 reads TGTGCCAGCAGCCAAAACTCTGGGGCCAACGTCCTGACTTCC.